The 31 T cell receptor beta chains presented below share a single source sample, sequenced in a study of Ad26.COV2.S vaccination and SARS-CoV-2 variants. Data came from immunoSEQ multiplex PCR; TCRdb stores just in-frame clones and leaves some out. The sample consists of about 400,000 clones, about 80% of them appearing once. The treatment here: roughly 19 received Ad26.COV2.S at low or high dose, single or two shots; 5 received placebo; per-sample allocation not given. Sampling was performed 63 days after the first vaccine or placebo injection. Sequencing was performed on peripheral blood, taken in a trial of Ad26.COV2.S vaccine versus placebo. Receptors originate from a person between 18 and 65 years old who received the Ad26.COV2.S COVID-19 vaccine or a placebo.

The chain employs TRBV5-1 and TRBJ2-3; 8 bases agree with TRBD1. This CDR3 has 15 amino acids. The V and J ends lost 5 bases and 4 bases, in that order; junction bases with no gene match: 9. Germline assignment: CDR1 SGHRS and CDR2 YFSETQ. This chain's CDR3 is CASSSTGVLPDTQYF. DNA of the CDR3: TGCGCCAGCAGTTCGACAGGGGTTTTGCCAGATACGCAGTATTTT.

The J gene is TRBJ2-1, the V gene TRBV28; D is unresolved. Germline V gene data show CDR1 as MDHEN and CDR2 as SYDVKM. The CDR3 runs to 13 residues. V dropped 4 bases and J dropped 0 bases, with 4 bases sitting between them. This CDR3 reads CASSSISYNEQFF. The CDR3 DNA is TGTGCCAGCAGTTCGATCTCCTACAATGAGCAGTTCTTC.

This chain links TRBV27 with TRBJ2-3; 10 bases are shared with TRBD2. This CDR3 spans 16 amino acids. The trim removed 2 bases at V and 0 bases at J, leaving 2 bases unmatched. Germline V gene data show CDR1 as MNHEY and CDR2 as SMNVEV (reference sequence). The CDR3 nucleotides read TGTGCCAGCAGTTTAGGAGCGGGGGGGAGCACAGATACGCAGTATTTT. This gives the protein CASSLGAGGSTDTQYF.

This clone was observed a handful of times. The chain carries TRBV6-5 and TRBJ2-7, with 9 bases fitting TRBD1. This CDR3 comprises 12 residues. V was pared by 10 bases and J by 5 bases, with 6 bases of the junction left unmatched. Germline CDR1 MNHEY, CDR2 SVGAGI. CDR3 sequence (DNA): TGTGCCACCTGGGACAGGGCGAACGAGCAGTACTTC. Translation gives CATWDRANEQYF.

The chain links TRBV5-1 to TRBJ1-5; tentatively, D is TRBD1 (5 bases). This CDR3 region has 14 residues. CDR1 is SGHRS and CDR2 is YFSETQ in the germline V gene. V was pared by 5 bases and J by 7 bases, with 16 bases between. The CDR3 DNA sequence: TGCGCCAGCAGACCCACGGGGGGATACCAGCCCCAGCATTTT. Residues: CASRPTGGYQPQHF.

The chain combines TRBV18 with TRBJ1-2; D call uncertain. Trimming stripped 6 bases from V and 4 bases from J, with 12 bases between. The length of the CDR3 is 13 residues. Germline V CDR1 and CDR2: KGHSH, LQKENI. CDR3 DNA sequence: TGTGCCAGCTCTCCAGACCTCCCCTATGGCTACACCTTC. The encoded protein is CASSPDLPYGYTF.

This sequence joins TRBV5-5 and TRBJ1-2, with a possible D match to TRBD1 (5 bases). The CDR3 extends over 16 amino acids. The V end lost 0 bases, the J end lost 6 bases, and 18 bases lay between the germline ends. Looked up from germline, CDR1 is SGHKS and CDR2 is YYEKEE (reference sequence). The CDR3 protein is CASSLAVGALSHGYTF. The CDR3 DNA sequence: TGTGCCAGCAGCTTGGCCGTAGGGGCGCTTTCTCATGGCTACACCTTC.

This clone has just one count. V and J are TRBV14 and TRBJ2-5, with D tentatively TRBD2 (6 bases). This CDR3 has 14 residues. Germline loops: CDR1 SGHDN, CDR2 FVKESK. Trimming pared 5 bases from V and 3 bases from J, leaving 13 bases between. CDR3 sequence (DNA): TGTGCCAGCAGCAGACTAGGGGCCGAAGAGACCCAGTACTTC. It codes for CASSRLGAEETQYF.

The chain recombines TRBV11-3 with TRBJ1-6, with D perhaps TRBD1 (5 bases). The CDR3 extends over 16 amino acids. The V end lost 5 bases, the J end lost 8 bases, and 19 bases lay between the germline ends. Germline V gives CDR1 SGHNT, CDR2 YENEEA. The CDR3 is CASSRGASMSYSPLHF. CDR3 bases: TGTGCCAGCAGCCGCGGGGCCTCCATGTCTTATTCACCCCTCCACTTT.

The CDR3, as DNA: TGTGCCAGCAGCCAGGGTGGGGTATCAAGCTCCTACGAGCAGTACTTC. It yields the protein CASSQGGVSSSYEQYF. This chain uses TRBV3-1 (or the pseudogene TRBV3-2) with TRBJ2-7; D is unclear. Germline CDR1 reads LGHDT; CDR2 reads YNNKEL (reference sequence). Trimming removed 3 bases at V and 0 bases at J, with 15 bases between. The CDR3 is 16 amino acids.

The rearrangement joins TRBV19 to TRBJ1-6; D is unresolved. The CDR3 is 15 residues long. Germline values: CDR1 LNHDA, CDR2 SQIVND (reference sequence). Trimming cost V 6 bases and J 0 bases, with 9 bases left between them. The DNA of the CDR3 is TGTGCCAGTAGGGGCGAGAGCTCCTATAATTCACCCCTCCACTTT. It specifies CASRGESSYNSPLHF.

This clone was counted only a few times. CDR3 residues: CSASKEGSSYNSPLHF. DNA of the CDR3: TGCAGTGCTAGTAAAGAGGGTAGCTCCTATAATTCACCCCTCCACTTT. This chain uses TRBV20-1 with TRBJ1-6; no reliable D call. CDR3 length: 16 residues. Looked up from germline, CDR1 is DFQATT and CDR2 is SNEGSKA (reference sequence). V was cut by 3 bases and J by 0 bases, with 12 bases left in between.

This sequence joins TRBV13 and TRBJ1-2, with 7 bases fitting TRBD1. CDR3 size: 15 residues. Germline V gene sequence: CDR1 PRHDT, CDR2 FYEKMQ (reference sequence). The V segment lost 5 bases and the J segment 1 base; nucleotides outside the gene matches: 7. The CDR3 sequence: CASSPPGQRNYGYTF. CDR3 DNA: TGTGCCAGCAGCCCCCCGGGACAGCGTAACTATGGCTACACCTTC. The full variable domain, completed using reference TRBV13 and TRBJ1-2, is AAGVIQSPRHLIKEKRETATLKCYPIPRHDTVYWYQQGPGQDPQFLISFYEKMQSDKGSIPDRFSAQQFSDYHSELNMSSLELGDSALYFCASSPPGQRNYGYTFGSGTRLTVV.

The J gene is TRBJ2-1, the V gene TRBV5-1; D could derive from TRBD1 or TRBD2 (5 bases each). Germline CDR1 and CDR2: SGHRS and YFSETQ. The length of the CDR3 is 13 residues. The V and J ends lost 3 bases and 10 bases respectively, with 14 bases between them. This CDR3 is CASSYTPEGEQFF. CDR3 bases: TGCGCCAGCAGCTATACTCCCGAGGGGGAGCAGTTCTTC.

The V and J genes are TRBV11-2 and TRBJ1-1; no clear D gene. V was trimmed by 3 bases and J by 0 bases, leaving 17 bases between them. The CDR3 is made up of 17 amino acids. Germline loops: CDR1 SGHAT, CDR2 FQNNGV. The CDR3 spells CASSFWGEPLMNTEAFF. CDR3 DNA: TGTGCCAGCAGCTTTTGGGGAGAGCCCCTCATGAACACTGAAGCTTTCTTT.

This chain joins TRBV5-4 and TRBJ2-1; the match to TRBD2 covers 15 bases. The junction had 8 bases not matched to a gene; V was cut back by 7 bases and J by 12 bases. CDR3 size: 14 residues. CDR1 is SGHNT, CDR2 YYREEE, per germline (reference sequence). The CDR3, as DNA: TGTGCCAGCGCTCGGACTAGCGGGGGGGCCATGCAGTTCTTC. Translating gives CASARTSGGAMQFF.

The chain couples TRBV7-9 to TRBJ2-5, with D maybe TRBD2 (6 bases). Germline CDR1 SEHNR, CDR2 FQNEAQ (reference sequence). The CDR3 is made up of 14 amino acids. The ends were cut back, 0 bases at V and 12 bases at J, with 17 bases in the middle. CDR3 DNA: TGTGCCAGCAGCTTAGCAAGGTCCGAGCGGGCCAAGTACTTC. Translating gives CASSLARSERAKYF. Supplemented by reference TRBV7-9 and TRBJ2-5, the full variable domain reads DTGVSQNPRHKITKRGQNVTFRCDPISEHNRLYWYRQTLGQGPEFLTYFQNEAQLEKSRLLSDRFSAERPKGSFSTLEIQRTEQGDSAMYLCASSLARSERAKYFGPGTRLLVL.

The CDR3 sequence: CASSVGASGGHFGETQYF. In nucleotides, the CDR3 is TGTGCCAGCAGCGTAGGGGCTAGCGGGGGCCACTTCGGAGAGACCCAGTACTTC. The gene calls are TRBV9 and TRBJ2-5; TRBD2 matches 10 bases. The trim removed 0 bases at V and 4 bases at J, leaving 12 bases unmatched. Germline CDR1 SGDLS, CDR2 YYNGEE. The CDR3 has 18 residues.

This sequence joins TRBV6-5 and TRBJ1-4, with no clear D. The CDR3 consists of 14 residues. Germline CDR1 and CDR2: MNHEY and SVGAGI. V was clipped by 6 bases and J by 2 bases, with 10 bases between them. In DNA form, the CDR3 reads TGTGCCAGCAGCCGCGGACGTACTAATGAAAAACTGTTTTTT. This gives the protein CASSRGRTNEKLFF.

The chain couples TRBV28 to TRBJ2-5; 8 nucleotides agree with TRBD2. CDR1 and CDR2 from the germline V gene are MDHEN and SYDVKM. V lost 6 bases and J lost 5; bases outside the gene matches: 11. The CDR3 runs 15 residues. The CDR3 sequence: CASRGPGLEIETQYF. CDR3 bases: TGTGCCAGCAGGGGCCCGGGACTAGAGATTGAGACCCAGTACTTC.

The V gene is TRBV28, the J gene TRBJ1-2; D is unresolved. Trimming took 3 bases from V and 1 from J, leaving 9 bases between them. CDR1 and CDR2 (germline): MDHEN, SYDVKM. There are 14 residues in the CDR3. This chain's CDR3 is CASSLRRYNYGYTF. The CDR3 DNA follows: TGTGCCAGCAGTTTGCGGCGGTATAACTATGGCTACACCTTC.

The chain carries TRBV21-1 and TRBJ2-1. TRBV21-1 is listed as a pseudogene. The CDR3 length is 16 residues. The CDR3 DNA reads as TGTGCCAGCAGCAATCTGCTGGCGCCCGTGGGGAATGAGCAGTTCTTC. As protein: CASSNLLAPVGNEQFF.

This chain's CDR3 is CASDGTSMRDTQYF. The CDR3 DNA sequence: TGTGCCAGCGACGGGACTAGTATGAGAGATACGCAGTATTTT. The chain is built from TRBV2 and TRBJ2-3, with TRBD2 matching over 8 bases. Germline CDR1 SNHLY, CDR2 FYNNEI. This CDR3 has 14 residues. V lost 8 bases and J lost 5; bases outside the gene matches: 9.

This sequence joins TRBV11-2 and TRBJ1-5; the D gene is possibly TRBD1 (5 bases). Germline values: CDR1 SGHAT, CDR2 FQNNGV. Deletions cut 2 bases from V and 6 bases from J, with 8 bases between. CDR3 length equals 13 residues. The CDR3 here is CASSLQGGQPQHF. The CDR3 DNA sequence: TGTGCCAGCAGCTTACAGGGAGGTCAGCCCCAGCATTTT.

The chain employs TRBV29-1 and TRBJ2-1; TRBD2 is a possible D gene (5 bases). Trimming removed 1 base at V and 6 bases at J, with 10 bases between. In germline, CDR1 is SQVTM, CDR2 ANQGSEA. This CDR3 spans 13 amino acids. The CDR3 spells CSVEGGSANEQFF. CDR3 nucleotide sequence: TGCAGCGTTGAAGGAGGGTCGGCCAATGAGCAGTTCTTC.

The V gene is TRBV7-9, the J gene TRBJ1-2; TRBD1 is a possible D gene (6 bases). CDR3 length equals 15 residues. The V end was cut by 1 base, the J end by 4 bases, with 13 bases between. Germline loops: CDR1 SEHNR, CDR2 FQNEAQ (reference sequence). This chain's CDR3 is CASSLVGGGGYGYTF. The CDR3, as DNA: TGTGCCAGCAGCTTAGTCGGCGGGGGCGGCTATGGCTACACCTTC. Variable domain in full (rest from reference TRBV7-9 and TRBJ1-2): DTGVSQNPRHKITKRGQNVTFRCDPISEHNRLYWYRQTLGQGPEFLTYFQNEAQLEKSRLLSDRFSAERPKGSFSTLEIQRTEQGDSAMYLCASSLVGGGGYGYTFGSGTRLTVV.

This rearrangement joins TRBV5-1 to TRBJ2-1; 7 bases match TRBD1. Germline V lookup: CDR1 SGHRS, CDR2 YFSETQ. This CDR3 contains 15 residues. Trimming cost V 4 bases and J 2 bases; bases outside gene matches: 6. The CDR3 is CASSPETGPYNEQFF. CDR3 nucleotides: TGCGCCAGCAGCCCAGAGACAGGGCCCTACAATGAGCAGTTCTTC.

A few counts support this clone. V gene TRBV9 combines with J gene TRBJ1-2; D is possibly TRBD1 (5 bases). Trimming cost V 2 bases and J 8 bases, with 13 bases left between them. There are 13 residues in the CDR3. Germline lookup yields CDR1 SGDLS and CDR2 YYNGEE. Written as DNA, the CDR3 is TGTGCCAGCAGCGTTATCGGGGACGGAGGCTACACCTTC. Translating it yields CASSVIGDGGYTF.

The chain joins TRBV7-3 to TRBJ2-6; possibly TRBD2 for D (6 bases). The germline V gene encodes CDR1 SGHTA and CDR2 FQGTGA. This CDR3 has 20 amino acids. The germline V and J ends were trimmed by 6 bases and 0 bases, with 24 bases remaining between them. This CDR3 is CASSLRDPAIPYSGANVLTF. The CDR3 coding sequence is TGTGCCAGCAGTTTGCGGGACCCTGCCATACCTTACTCTGGGGCCAACGTCCTGACTTTC.

The chain couples TRBV20-1 to TRBJ2-3; 7 bases fit TRBD2. Germline loops: CDR1 DFQATT, CDR2 SNEGSKA (reference sequence). The CDR3 spans 14 residues. J lost 0 bases, V lost 3 bases, and 3 bases had no gene match. CDR3 in amino acids: CSASGEGSTDTQYF. The DNA of the CDR3 is TGCAGTGCTAGTGGGGAGGGGAGCACAGATACGCAGTATTTT.

This chain links TRBV2 with TRBJ1-1; D ambiguous. Looked up from germline, CDR1 is SNHLY and CDR2 is FYNNEI. The CDR3 runs 13 residues. Between the trimmed V and J ends, which lost 4 bases and 3 bases, there was a span of 9 bases. The CDR3 region has the DNA TGTGCCAGCAGTGGGTGGAGGGACACTGAAGCTTTCTTT. The encoded protein is CASSGWRDTEAFF.